This TCR beta chain is drawn from a study of blood T cell repertoires in COVID-19 (dated by TCRdb to the early 2020s). Looking at the study overall: Collaborator samples came from the United States, Italy and Spain and covered acute and convalescent phases of COVID-19. The dataset comprised deeply sampled blood TCRbeta repertoires from subjects exposed to, actively infected with, or recovered from COVID-19. The repertoires were made available in a free public database intended to serve as a resource for research on the immune response to SARS-CoV-2. Where HLA class I and class II types were available, the types were taken from metadata supplied by the sample provider, not from assay-based typing. Sample metadata almost always included a de-identified subject ID, COVID-19 status, age in years and sex. The material from the prospective study consisted of cDNA or gDNA derived from T cells, B-cell-depleted T cells, or PBMCs. Samples came from the ongoing ImmuneRACE study (first 160 participants) plus 1,254 subjects from 6 global collaborators. Results the study describes overall, beyond this receptor: The quantity of clinical and demographic metadata differed by source and by participant and was supplied without curation.

About this clone itself: The clone's antigen remains unknown. No much larger clone exists at a distance of one base, and base qualities are not known.

Participants in the prospective study were aged roughly 18 to 100 years, lived in 20 to 30 United States geographic areas, and enrolled through a virtual design. In the prospective study, cohorts were assigned on the basis of participant-reported clinical history obtained from a screening survey and a study questionnaire. Recovered participants in ImmuneRACE Cohort 3 were defined as having two consecutive negative NP/OP PCR tests, clearance from a healthcare professional, or resolution of symptoms. Mobile phlebotomists in the prospective study collected whole blood, serum and a nasopharyngeal or oropharyngeal swab from every participant. Over an approximately 2-month period, participants in the prospective study had the option of providing additional blood draws and questionnaires. Before DNA extraction, prospective study blood samples were shipped either frozen or at room temperature. TCRbeta CDR3 regions were amplified from genomic DNA using the immunoSEQ Assay, a bias-controlled multiplex PCR. Per the source publication's procedure: The number of nucleated cells in each sample was estimated by amplification of reference gene primers within the assay. To quantify the absolute abundance of each unique TCRbeta CDR3 rearrangement, sequence reads were collapsed and filtered. For each sample, productive Simpson clonality was calculated as the square root of Simpson's diversity index across productive rearrangements. Here the immuneACCESS table is served through TCRdb, limited to in-frame sequences with V and J called. Missing clones are a known gap in these copies; in checked studies unresolved V genes cover under half, and the rest lacks a known reason. The DNA was the basis for D and trimming; V, J and clone size are from that table. The sample table holds more than 150,000 clones, of which approximately 82% were seen once. About 18% of the sample is held by the ten biggest clonotypes.

V is cut back by 0 bases and J by 3 bases, with 8 bases in the junction unmatched. The CDR3, from cysteine to phenylalanine, totals 18 residues. The only DNA kept is the CDR3, 54 bases in frame from the first base. CDR1 and CDR2 are drawn from the germline V gene (reference sequence): LNHDA, SQIVND. The sequenced sample was PBMCs or T cells enriched from blood (not recorded which). The chain is made from TRBV19 and TRBJ2-1, and 10 junction bases match TRBD2. The TCR comes from a woman in her fifties or sixties who had recovered from COVID-19. The CDR3 corresponds to CASSIEGAGTSDYNEQFF. The bases read TGTGCCAGTAGTATAGAAGGGGCCGGGACTAGCGACTACAATGAGCAGTTCTTC.